This paragraph reports one TCR beta chain. The DNA is left out, because the CDR3 cannot be placed on it with certainty; the CDR3 is given as TCRdb lists it. Germline CDR1 is MGHRA and CDR2 is YSYEKL. Ends included, the CDR3 has 15 residues. The sample is drawn from a study of shared clonotypes between healthy human individuals. Subsets obtained from CD4+ cells comprised CD45RA+ naive and CD45RA-negative memory cells. Splitting of each subset's genomic DNA was done evenly across several immunoSEQ plates. Per sorted-subset replicate PCR, input was 200 to 250 ng DNA, representing about 30,000 T cell genomes. The protocol was immunoSEQ multiplex PCR, while the TCRdb copy is restricted to in-frame clones and leaves out a portion. This sample has millions of clones, with about 92% found just once.

The source material was naive CD4+ T cells sorted from blood. Subset indicated: CD45RA+ positively selected. This sequence was found in a man aged 18 to 29 in good health. J is TRBJ2-7 and V is TRBV4-1; the table's D call, TRBD1, has no DNA check behind it. The CDR3 reads CASSLRFGQGYEQYF.